This TCR beta chain is drawn from a study of tumor-infiltrating lymphocytes in oesophageal squamous cell carcinoma. With 2 bases removed from V and 6 bases from J, the gap between germline ends came to 7 bases. Germline V gene sequence: CDR1 MNHNY, CDR2 SVGAGI (reference sequence). The CDR3 is made up of 13 amino acids. By proportion, this clonotype is medium-sized (0.01 to 0.1%). TCRdb itself ran the PCR reads through MiXCR, one entry per CDR3 protein. Among about 10,000 distinct CDR3 sequences, 58% were seen once, and the ten largest hold 30% to 40%. The TCR comes from a female donor with esophageal squamous cell carcinoma. V gene TRBV6-6 combines with J gene TRBJ2-2; no firm D call. Sequenced material: esophageal tumor tissue. The CDR3 reads CASSYPLSGELFF. The DNA for the CDR3 is TGTGCCAGCAGTTACCCCCTCTCCGGGGAGCTGTTTTTT.